Included here is one T cell receptor (beta chain) sequence, with context. Its antigen specificity is not known. The input lacks base qualities; no much larger clone sits a single base away. The immunoSEQ Assay, a bias-controlled multiplex PCR, was used to amplify TCRbeta CDR3 regions from genomic DNA. Under the source paper's analysis protocol: Within the assay, amplification of reference gene primers was used to estimate how many nucleated cells each sample contained. To quantify the absolute abundance of each unique TCRbeta CDR3 rearrangement, sequence reads were collapsed and filtered. For each sample, productive Simpson clonality was calculated by taking the square root of Simpson's diversity index across productive rearrangements. Sourced from immuneACCESS, this table was stored by TCRdb with only in-frame sequences that have V and J called. A share of the clones is absent; for the studies checked, an unresolved V gene accounts for under half, and the remainder has no known explanation. V, J and clone size are taken as reported in that table, and D and trimming were inferred from the DNA itself. Counted in this sample were hundreds of thousands of clones; 75% to 90% of them appeared once. Roughly 1.2% of the sample rests with the top ten.

These data come from a study of blood T cell repertoires in COVID-19 (dated by TCRdb to 2018 to 2021). Study-level background: Samples from collaborators originated in the United States, Italy and Spain and spanned both the acute and convalescent phases of COVID-19. Where available, HLA class I and class II types were obtained from metadata supplied by the sample provider rather than from assay-based typing. The repertoires were made available in a free public database intended to serve as a resource for research on the immune response to SARS-CoV-2. The prospective study material was composed of cDNA or gDNA derived from T cells, B-cell-depleted T cells, or PBMCs. Nearly every sample came with metadata listing a de-identified subject ID, COVID-19 status, age in years and sex. The samples were drawn from two sources: the first 160 participants of the ongoing ImmuneRACE study, and 950 to 1,500 subjects contributed by 6 global collaborators. The dataset comprised deeply sampled blood TCRbeta repertoires from subjects exposed to, actively infected with, or recovered from COVID-19.

The full study reports these points: Clinical and demographic metadata were provided uncurated, with the amount varying by source and participant.

In the prospective study, participants were roughly 18 to 100 years old, resided in about two dozen geographic areas of the United States, and were enrolled through a virtual design. To assign participants to cohorts, the prospective study relied on clinical history that participants themselves reported in a screening survey and a study questionnaire. ImmuneRACE Cohort 3 recovered participants were defined by two consecutive negative NP/OP PCR tests, healthcare professional clearance, or symptom resolution. In the prospective study, mobile phlebotomists collected whole blood, serum and a nasopharyngeal or oropharyngeal swab from each participant. Over an approximately 2-month period, participants in the prospective study had the option of providing additional blood draws and questionnaires. Before DNA extraction, blood samples from the prospective study were shipped at room temperature or frozen.

CDR1 and CDR2, per the germline V gene, are SGHAT and FQNNGV. Including cysteine and phenylalanine, the CDR3 has 14 amino acids. The sequence is cut down to CDR3 DNA, 42 bases in frame from base 1. Trimming costs V 1 base and J 5 bases, and their ends lie 11 bases apart. The receptor's source is a young man who had recovered from COVID-19. Sequenced: PBMCs or T cells enriched from blood (not recorded which). The sequence joins TRBV11-2 to TRBJ1-2; TRBD1 is possibly the D segment (6 matching bases). The CDR3 in this case is CASSLGGQSYGYTF. The sequenced DNA is TGTGCCAGCAGCTTAGGAGGACAGAGTTATGGCTACACCTTC. The variable domain in full, with residues beyond the CDR3 obtained from the reference TRBV11-2 and TRBJ1-2 genes, is EAGVAQSPRYKIIEKRQSVAFWCNPISGHATLYWYQQILGQGPKLLIQFQNNGVVDDSQLPKDRFSAERLKGVDSTLKIQPAKLEDSAVYLCASSLGGQSYGYTFGSGTRLTVV.